The clone carrying this T cell receptor (beta chain) was recorded a few times. The CDR3 runs to 14 residues. Looked up from germline, CDR1 is SGHTA and CDR2 is FQGNSA. The V gene lost 1 base and the J gene lost 7 bases, with 14 bases spanning the gap. Noted treatment: oral pan-JAK inhibitor, 5-10 mg twice daily. Isolated RNA was reverse transcribed into cDNA used as the sequencing template. Here immunoSEQ multiplex PCR was the method, and the copy in TCRdb shows in-frame clones only, minus some. The sample records 200,000 to 250,000 clones, approximately 47% being singletons. This sample is part of a study of CD8+ T cells in alopecia areata.

This sample comprised CD4+ T cells sorted from blood, obtained around week 37, from a patient treated with tofacitinib. The sequence was obtained from a human donor with alopecia areata. The rearrangement joins TRBV7-2 to TRBJ2-7; D not resolved. CDR3 DNA: TGTGCCAGCAGCTTAGTGTCTCATTTGGGTGAGCAGTACTTC. This encodes CASSLVSHLGEQYF.